Listed below are T cell receptor beta chains from one sample, sequenced in a study of cytotoxic CD8 clonotypes in ibrutinib-treated CLL. Profiled with immunoSEQ multiplex PCR; TCRdb holds only in-frame clones, not every one. The profile shows more than 110,000 clones, roughly 90% of them singletons. The starting material was PBMCs, obtained after 12 months of ibrutinib treatment. All receptors come from a human donor with chronic lymphocytic leukemia. Each CDR3 is given with its conserved first and last residue. Each record gives: V gene, CDR3 protein.

>TRBV7-2
CASSLRDSIKNIQYF
>TRBV5-1
CASAAGQETQYF
>TRBV27
CASTTYRGRIYGYTF
>TRBV30
CAYSTGIKTQYF
>TRBV29-1
CSVEGLAGGAYNEQFF
>TRBV7-2
CASSSNLAGVKGETQYF
>TRBV11-1
CASNPSAGLDEQFF
>TRBV11-1
CASSSVPALGEQYF
>TRBV28
CASSRTSGQETQYF
>TRBV18
CASSPLQGTGNTIYF
>TRBV19
CASSRTDAPNYGYTF
>TRBV7-2
CASSPRGFASEYNEQFF
>TRBV28
CASSFERGVYEQYF
>TRBV7-9
CASSLESDSMGEQYF
>TRBV6-6
CASSYQHTSSGNTIYF
>TRBV27
CASRNMGNTVPEAFF
>TRBV6-5
CASRRGGSFGNTIYF
>TRBV5-1
CASSLAPVSGADTQYF
>TRBV7-9
CASSLAGRGAETQYF
>TRBV2
CASSEGRPNYGYTF
>TRBV6-6
CASRGRGGSNEKLFF
>TRBV29-1
CSVDGGRETQYF
>TRBV19
CASRSGNEKLFF
>TRBV11-2
CASSLDIAGVRETQYF
>TRBV7-9
CASSTPAGSTDTQYF
>TRBV28
CASSPSGSFSYNEQFF
>TRBV6-6
CASSSHRGSNYGYTF
>TRBV27
CASSLSSGRRTDTQYF
>TRBV7-2
CASSWKTGGHEQYF
>TRBV12-5
CASGSGIGTQYF
>TRBV9
CASSVDRETQYF
>TRBV12-2
CASRSLKQGAPDGYTF
>TRBV9
CASSVGGASPYEQYF
>TRBV27
CASSRDRANYGYTF
>TRBV7-2
CASSRGETGSPQPQHF
>TRBV11-2
CASVIQGAATEAFF
>TRBV28
CASRNAKSSYEQYF
>TRBV11-2
CASSLEDRAYEQYF
>TRBV7-9
CASSQPGQGNAEAFF
>TRBV7-2
CASSLAGTSNQPQHF
>TRBV7-4
CASSNRRVGTSRCYEQYF
>TRBV27
CASTPGARDTEAFF
>TRBV11-2
CASSPGQMVVQGEQYF
>TRBV11-3
CASSLHSFTDTQYF
>TRBV19
CATQPGGDQPQHF
>TRBV19
CATGAGADEQFF
>TRBV28
CASSSPGLQTDTQYF